Below are 15 T cell receptor beta chains sequenced from a single sample in a study of TIL therapy for anti-PD-1-resistant metastatic lung cancer. Sequencing used immunoSEQ v3. Clones were read by immunoSEQ multiplex PCR, and TCRdb kept only the in-frame ones, dropping some. The sample has some 20,000 clones, 60% to 80% seen once. Time point in this sample: pre-treatment sample, taken before nivolumab and TIL therapy. Material: blood, obtained at baseline. Every receptor here comes from a person between 25 and 80 years old with non-small cell lung cancer.

This sequence joins TRBV15 and TRBJ1-1; D unclear. Per germline, CDR1 LNHNV and CDR2 YYDKDF (reference sequence). V was clipped by 5 bases and J by 2 bases, with 12 bases between them. CDR3 size: 14 residues. The CDR3 here is CATSRTAVNTEAFF. The CDR3 bases are TGTGCCACCAGCCGGACGGCGGTTAACACTGAAGCTTTCTTT.

The V call is TRBV6-6, the J call TRBJ2-7, with D uncertain. The length of the CDR3 is 14 residues. The V end was cut by 11 bases, the J end by 2 bases, with 19 bases between. Germline V CDR1 and CDR2: MNHNY, SVGAGI (reference sequence). This CDR3 reads CAAALTLGTYEQYF. The DNA for the CDR3 is TGTGCCGCCGCTTTGACTTTGGGGACCTACGAGCAGTACTTC.

The chain links TRBV19 to TRBJ2-4; no reliable D call. The CDR3 runs to 11 residues. The germline gives CDR1 LNHDA, CDR2 SQIVND (reference sequence). Trimming removed 4 bases from V and 6 bases from J, with 4 bases in between. CDR3 nucleotides: TGTGCCAGTAGTAGGGTAAACATTCAGTACTTC. Protein product: CASSRVNIQYF.

V gene TRBV4-3 combines with J gene TRBJ2-2; 11 bases agree with TRBD2. CDR3 length: 16 residues. The ends lost 7 bases at V and 2 bases at J; junction bases unmatched: 6. From germline, CDR1 is LGHNA and CDR2 YSLEER. Here the CDR3 reads CASNPGLAANTGELFF. The DNA of the CDR3 is TGCGCCAGCAATCCGGGACTAGCGGCTAACACCGGGGAGCTGTTTTTT.

This chain joins TRBV5-6 and TRBJ2-3; 11 nucleotides agree with TRBD2. J gave up 3 bases and V 4 bases, and 7 bases lay outside the gene matches. This CDR3 spans 16 amino acids. CDR1 is SGHDT, CDR2 YYEEEE, per germline. The CDR3 spells CASSKLTSGTTDTQYF. The CDR3 coding sequence is TGTGCCAGCAGCAAACTGACTAGCGGGACGACAGATACGCAGTATTTT.

The chain has TRBV6-6 and TRBJ1-2; TRBD1 matches 8 bases. With V trimmed by 5 bases and J by 3 bases, 2 bases remained unmatched. This CDR3 contains 13 residues. The germline gives CDR1 MNHNY, CDR2 SVGAGI (reference sequence). CDR3 DNA: TGTGCCAGCAGTCCGACAGGGGACTATGGCTACACCTTC. It codes for CASSPTGDYGYTF.

A single count supports this clone. The chain uses TRBV24-1 and TRBJ2-3; a possible D gene is TRBD2 (6 bases). This CDR3 is built from 15 residues. Trimming took 6 bases from V and 2 from J, leaving 14 bases between them. Germline CDR1 and CDR2: KGHDR and SFDVKD. The CDR3 spells CATSPGRGPTDTQYF. The CDR3 bases are TGTGCCACCAGTCCTGGGCGGGGACCCACAGATACGCAGTATTTT.

The CDR3, as DNA: TGTGCCAGCAGTAACCGCTTCGCGGAGGAGTATGGCTACACCTTC. Translation gives CASSNRFAEEYGYTF. This rearrangement joins TRBV6-2 or TRBV6-3 to TRBJ1-2, with D hard to call. The CDR3 has 15 residues. The germline V gene has CDR1 MNHEY and CDR2 SVGEGT. Trimming stripped 5 bases from V and 5 bases from J, with 18 bases between.

V is TRBV2 and J is TRBJ2-3, with 9 bases fitting TRBD2. This CDR3 is built from 15 residues. Germline CDR1 SNHLY, CDR2 FYNNEI. V trimming: 9 bases; J trimming: 5 bases; junction bases outside the gene matches: 12. The CDR3 region has the DNA TGTGCCAGTCTTCTAAGCGGGGGGACGCAAGATACGCAGTATTTT. The encoded protein is CASLLSGGTQDTQYF.

J is TRBJ1-4 and V is TRBV5-4; a possible D gene is TRBD1 (5 bases). Trimming took 4 bases from V and 4 from J, leaving 14 bases between them. The CDR3 loop spans 15 amino acids. Germline V gene lookup returns CDR1 SGHNT and CDR2 YYREEE (reference sequence). The CDR3 loop is CASSVNRGLNEKLFF. CDR3 nucleotides: TGTGCCAGCAGCGTCAATCGGGGACTTAATGAAAAACTGTTTTTT.

This chain connects TRBV27 to TRBJ2-3; D unresolved. Trimming removed 2 bases at V and 1 base at J, with 4 bases between. Germline V gives CDR1 MNHEY, CDR2 SMNVEV (reference sequence). The CDR3 spans 13 residues. In nucleotides, the CDR3 is TGTGCCAGCAGTTTAACCCGCACAGATACGCAGTATTTT. This codes for CASSLTRTDTQYF.

The CDR3 DNA reads TGTGCCAGCAGCGAAGTATTCACAGATACGCAGTATTTT. This translates into CASSEVFTDTQYF. This chain links TRBV6-4 with TRBJ2-3; the D is unclear. CDR3 length equals 13 residues. V was pared by 6 bases and J by 2 bases, with 9 bases between. CDR1 is MRHNA, CDR2 SNTAGT, per germline.

This chain joins TRBV3-1 (or the pseudogene TRBV3-2) and TRBJ1-4; 7 nucleotides line up with TRBD1. Germline V CDR1 and CDR2: LGHDT, YNNKEL (reference sequence). The CDR3 is 14 amino acids. V lost 2 bases, J lost 6 bases, and 3 bases stayed unmatched. CDR3 region: CASSQQGGDEKLFF. The CDR3 nucleotides are TGTGCCAGCAGCCAACAGGGGGGGGATGAAAAACTGTTTTTT.

The rearrangement uses TRBV6-2 or TRBV6-3 and TRBJ1-2; 7 bases agree with TRBD1. Germline assignment: CDR1 MNHEY and CDR2 SVGEGT. Germline trimming cut 5 bases from V and 4 bases from J; bases unmatched to any gene: 7. CDR3 length: 14 amino acids. The CDR3 DNA reads TGTGCCAGCAGTGGACGAGGGGGCGGCTATGGCTACACCTTC. Translation gives CASSGRGGGYGYTF.

V is TRBV6-6 and J is TRBJ1-5; D may be TRBD1 (5 bases). The length of the CDR3 is 14 residues. CDR1 and CDR2 from the germline V gene are MNHNY and SVGAGI (reference sequence). The ends were cut back, 2 bases at V and 4 bases at J, with 9 bases in the middle. The CDR3 region is CASSYGGANQPQHF. The CDR3, as DNA: TGTGCCAGCAGTTACGGGGGAGCTAATCAGCCCCAGCATTTT.